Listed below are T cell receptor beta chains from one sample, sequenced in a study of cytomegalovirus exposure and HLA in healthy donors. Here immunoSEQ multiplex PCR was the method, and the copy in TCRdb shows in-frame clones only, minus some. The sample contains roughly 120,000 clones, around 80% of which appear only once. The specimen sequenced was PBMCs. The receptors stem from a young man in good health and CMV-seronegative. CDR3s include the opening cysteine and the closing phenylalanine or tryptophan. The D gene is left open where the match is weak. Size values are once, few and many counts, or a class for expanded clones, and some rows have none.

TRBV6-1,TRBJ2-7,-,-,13,TGTGCCAGCAGCGCAGACAGGCGCGGGGAGCAGTACTTC,CASSADRRGEQYF
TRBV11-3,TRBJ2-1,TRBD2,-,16,TGTGCCAGCAGCCGAGGGACTAGCGGGAGTCTGGATGAGCAGTTCTTC,CASSRGTSGSLDEQFF
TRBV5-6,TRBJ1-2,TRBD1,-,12,TGTGCCAGCAGCCTGGGACAGCAGGGCTACACCTTC,CASSLGQQGYTF
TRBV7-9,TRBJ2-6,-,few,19,TGTGCCAGCAGCCCCCCCGGGAGCGTCGCCCCAGTTGGGGCCAACGTCCTGACTTTC,CASSPPGSVAPVGANVLTF
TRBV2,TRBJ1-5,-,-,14,TGTGCCAGCAAAGGGAGTGGAAGCAATCAGCCCCAGCATTTT,CASKGSGSNQPQHF
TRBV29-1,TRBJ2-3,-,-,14,TGCAGCGTTGATGGGGGGGCAAGGGGAGATACGCAGTATTTT,CSVDGGARGDTQYF
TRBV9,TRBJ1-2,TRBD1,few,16,TGTGCCAGCAGCGTAGAAGGCCGGACAGGGGACTATGGCTACACCTTC,CASSVEGRTGDYGYTF
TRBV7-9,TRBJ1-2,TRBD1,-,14,TGTGCCAGTAGAAGTAAGGGACAGGGTGGTGGCTACACCTTC,CASRSKGQGGGYTF
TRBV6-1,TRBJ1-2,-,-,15,TGTGCCAGCAGTGACTTCCATCAGAACCCGTATGGCTACACCTTC,CASSDFHQNPYGYTF
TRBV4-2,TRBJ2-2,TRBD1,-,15,TGTGCCAGCAGCCAAGACAGACAGGGTTTGGGGGAGCTGTTTTTT,CASSQDRQGLGELFF
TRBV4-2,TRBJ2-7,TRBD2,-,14,TGTGCCAGCAGCCAAGGCGGGGGGCAAGGCGAGCAGTACTTC,CASSQGGGQGEQYF
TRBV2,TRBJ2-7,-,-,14,TGTGCCAGCAGTCGCGGGCTCTCCTTCTACGAGCAGTACTTC,CASSRGLSFYEQYF
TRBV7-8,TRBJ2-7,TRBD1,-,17,TGTGCCAGCAGCTTGGTTCCGGGACAGGGGGAAGTCTACGAGCAGTACTTC,CASSLVPGQGEVYEQYF
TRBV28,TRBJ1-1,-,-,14,TGTGCCAGCAGTCTACAGGGTAGGAACACTGAAGCTTTCTTT,CASSLQGRNTEAFF
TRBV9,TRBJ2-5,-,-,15,TGTGCCAGCAGCGTAGCGCCTAGCCGGTCAGAGACCCAGTACTTC,CASSVAPSRSETQYF
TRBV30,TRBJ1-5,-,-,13,TGTGCCTGGAGTGGGACACAGGGCCAGCCCCAGCATTTT,CAWSGTQGQPQHF
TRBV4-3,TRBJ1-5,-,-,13,TGCGCCAGCAGCCGGGAGCCCGGACTGTCCCAGCATTTT,CASSREPGLSQHF
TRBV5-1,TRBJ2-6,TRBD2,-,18,TGCGCCAGCAGCTTACTAGCGGGAGGGTTCTCTGGGGCCAACGTCCTGACTTTC,CASSLLAGGFSGANVLTF
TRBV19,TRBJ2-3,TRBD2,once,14,TGTGCCAGTAGTACGGGACTAGCCTCAGGTACGCAGTATTTT,CASSTGLASGTQYF
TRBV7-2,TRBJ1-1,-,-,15,TGTGCCAGCAGCTTTATGTGGCAATCGAACACTGAAGCTTTCTTT,CASSFMWQSNTEAFF
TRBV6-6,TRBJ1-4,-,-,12,TGTGCCAGCAGTTACTCGGGCGAAAAACTGTTTTTT,CASSYSGEKLFF
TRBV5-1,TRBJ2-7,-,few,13,TGCGCCAGCAGCTACGGGGACTCCTACGAGCAGTACTTC,CASSYGDSYEQYF
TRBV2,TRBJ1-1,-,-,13,TGTGCCAGCAGTCAGGGCCCCAACACTGAAGCTTTCTTT,CASSQGPNTEAFF
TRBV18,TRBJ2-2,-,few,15,TGTGCCAGCTCAGAATTCCAGGATCACACCGGGGAGCTGTTTTTT,CASSEFQDHTGELFF
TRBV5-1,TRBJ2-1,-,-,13,TGCGCCAGCAGCAAAGCGCTTAACAATGAGCAGTTCTTC,CASSKALNNEQFF
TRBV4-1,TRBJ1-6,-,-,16,TGCGCCAGCAGCCAATCCGGGGTCTCCTATAATTCACCCCTCCACTTT,CASSQSGVSYNSPLHF
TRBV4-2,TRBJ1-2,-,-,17,TGTGCCAGCAGCCAAGCCGTCACAGGTGGTGGTATCTATGGCTACACCTTC,CASSQAVTGGGIYGYTF
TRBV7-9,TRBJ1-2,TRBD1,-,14,TGTGCCAGCAGCCCACTAGGACAGGCCGCGGGGAACACCTTC,CASSPLGQAAGNTF
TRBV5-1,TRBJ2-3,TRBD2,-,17,TGCGCCAGCAGCAGGGGCTCTAGCGGGAGTGGCGCAGATACGCAGTATTTT,CASSRGSSGSGADTQYF
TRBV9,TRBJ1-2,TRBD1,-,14,TGTGCCAGCAGCCCCCGGGACAGGGTGAAGGGCTACACCTTC,CASSPRDRVKGYTF
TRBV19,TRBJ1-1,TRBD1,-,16,TGTGCCAGTAGTATCTGGGGACAGGGCGGGGGCACTGAAGCTTTCTTT,CASSIWGQGGGTEAFF
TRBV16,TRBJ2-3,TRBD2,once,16,TGTGCCAGCAGCCAATCTTTTCAGCGGGAGGTTTCTACGCAGTATTTT,CASSQSFQREVSTQYF
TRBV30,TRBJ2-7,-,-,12,TGTGCCTGGAGTGTACGGAGCTACGAGCAGTACTTC,CAWSVRSYEQYF
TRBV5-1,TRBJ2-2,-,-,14,TGCGCCAGCAGCTTGAGCAGGGGTGCCGGGGAGCTGTTTTTT,CASSLSRGAGELFF
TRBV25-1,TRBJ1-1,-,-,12,TGTGCCAGCAGTCCACAGGGCTCTGAAGCTTTCTTT,CASSPQGSEAFF
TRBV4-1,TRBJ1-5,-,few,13,TGCGCCAGCAGCCAAGCGGGGAATCAGCCCCAGCATTTT,CASSQAGNQPQHF
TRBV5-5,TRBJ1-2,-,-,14,TGTGCCAGCAGCCTAGGGCAGGGTTACTATGGCTACACCTTC,CASSLGQGYYGYTF
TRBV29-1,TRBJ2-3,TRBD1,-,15,TGCAGCGTGGCCGACGGGACAGGGACAACAAATACGCAGTATTTT,CSVADGTGTTNTQYF
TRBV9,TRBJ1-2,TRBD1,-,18,TGTGCCAGCAGGACGATCCACTCCCGGGACAGGGGGTTCTATGGCTACACCTTC,CASRTIHSRDRGFYGYTF
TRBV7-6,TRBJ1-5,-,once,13,TGTGCCAGCAGCTTGCAGATCAATCAGCCCCAGCATTTT,CASSLQINQPQHF
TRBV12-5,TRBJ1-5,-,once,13,TGTGCTAATACAACCAGGGCCCGGCAGCCCCAGCATTTT,CANTTRARQPQHF
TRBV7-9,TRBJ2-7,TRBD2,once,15,TGTGCCAGCAGCTTACATAGCGGGGGGCTCGGCGAGCAGTACTTC,CASSLHSGGLGEQYF
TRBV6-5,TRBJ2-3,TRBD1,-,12,TGTGCCAGCAGTTCAGGACAGGGCAGGCAGTATTTT,CASSSGQGRQYF
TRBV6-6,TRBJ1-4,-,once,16,TGTGCCAGCAGTTACTCCCAGCCCCCTAGGTCCGAAAAACTGTTTTTT,CASSYSQPPRSEKLFF
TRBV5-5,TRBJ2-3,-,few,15,TGTGCCAGCAGCCCAGTCGGGGGAATCTCAGATACGCAGTATTTT,CASSPVGGISDTQYF
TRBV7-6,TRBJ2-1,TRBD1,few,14,TGTGCCAGCAGCGCCGGGACAGTACACAATGAGCAGTTCTTC,CASSAGTVHNEQFF
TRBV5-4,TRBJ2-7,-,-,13,TGTGCCAGCAGCTTGCGGCAGGGCTACGAGCAGTACTTC,CASSLRQGYEQYF
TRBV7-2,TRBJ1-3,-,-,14,TGTGCCAGCAGCTTAGTCAGCTCTGGAAACACCATATATTTT,CASSLVSSGNTIYF
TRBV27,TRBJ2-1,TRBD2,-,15,TGTGCCAGCAGTCAGGGCGGGAGGGCCGTTAATGAGCAGTTCTTC,CASSQGGRAVNEQFF
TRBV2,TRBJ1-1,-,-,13,TGTGCCAGACACCAAGGGCGGGGCACTGAAGCTTTCTTT,CARHQGRGTEAFF
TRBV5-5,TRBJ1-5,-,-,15,TGTGCCAGCAGCCTTGGGGAAGGGGAAAATCAGCCCCAGCATTTT,CASSLGEGENQPQHF
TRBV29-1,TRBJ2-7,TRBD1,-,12,TGCAGCGTTGCAGACAGGGGCTACGAGCAGTACTTC,CSVADRGYEQYF